This record looks at one T cell receptor beta chain sequence and its context. The antigen is undetermined. The data stem from a study of type 1 and type 2 diabetes patients. Study-wide points: Age and gender were not matched between study groups, possibly biasing interpretation. A median of one highly-expanded CD4+ clone, covering roughly 3.9% of reads, occurred in type 2 diabetes.

Amplification started from genomic DNA. The TCR beta CDR3 region was amplified using 30 forward and 13 reverse primers. TCRdb ran MiXCR on the multiplex PCR reads and lists one entry per CDR3 protein. Of 270,000 or so distinct CDR3 sequences in the sample, more than 40% were seen once. The V end was cut by 9 bases, the J end by 2 bases, with 8 bases between. Germline-derived CDR1 and CDR2 are SNHLY and FYNNEI. This CDR3 comprises 11 residues. Sequenced material: peripheral blood mononuclear cells (PBMCs). The chain combines TRBV2 with TRBJ2-7, with no clear D. The clonotype originates from a man aged 18 to 35 with type 2 diabetes. The CDR3 DNA reads as TGTGCCAGTTGGGGTCCCTACGAGCAGTACTTC. Protein sequence: CASWGPYEQYF. The variable domain in full, with the rest retrieved from reference TRBV2 and TRBJ2-7, is EPEVTQTPSHQVTQMGQEVILRCVPISNHLYFYWYRQILGQKVEFLVSFYNNEISEKSEIFDDQFSVERPDGSNFTLKIRSTKLEDSAMYFCASWGPYEQYFGPGTRLTVT.